The sequence of this TCR beta chain was determined in a study of cytomegalovirus exposure and HLA in healthy donors. Primers: 60 Vbeta forward and 13 Jbeta reverse. Profiled with immunoSEQ multiplex PCR; TCRdb holds only in-frame clones, not every one. In the table there are about 160,000 clones, less than 80% of which are singletons. CDR3 length: 16 amino acids. Trimming removed 1 base at V and 6 bases at J, with 17 bases between. From germline, CDR1 is SNHLY and CDR2 FYNNEI. The chain links TRBV2 to TRBJ2-3; possibly TRBD2 for D (6 bases). The receptor was derived from a female donor in good health and CMV-seronegative. The specimen was PBMCs. DNA of the CDR3: TGTGCCAGCAGTGAAGTTCTCGGGGTAGGAGGGGATACGCAGTATTTT. This sequence encodes CASSEVLGVGGDTQYF.